This T cell receptor (beta chain) was found in a study of T cells in Graves' hyperthyroidism and ophthalmopathy (dated by TCRdb to between 2018 and 2021). Study-wide context: Peripheral blood was collected at initial diagnosis, before any treatment. To identify TCR V-J signatures that set the groups apart, the researchers used a discovery cohort of approximately 98 patients, made up of around 42 with Graves' ophthalmopathy and 57 with stable Graves' hyperthyroidism. An independent validation cohort of around 19 hyperthyroidism patients and approximately 17 patients who later progressed to ophthalmopathy tested prospective prediction of ophthalmopathy. The 100 or so discovery patients were randomly divided into training and test sets at a 7:3 ratio. The study also compared thyroid tissue and blood T-cell repertoires from a handful of Graves' hyperthyroidism patients. Once sampling was done, hyperthyroidism patients were given methimazole at a starting dose of 30 mg daily, whereas ophthalmopathy patients were given high-dose intravenous methylprednisolone. The paper reports TCR Vbeta CDR3 sequencing of 130 to 150 peripheral blood samples: fewer than 50 ophthalmopathy, under 85 hyperthyroidism and around 17 progressor patients.

Comment on this clonotype: The antigen it binds to is not known. Within one base of it there is no much larger clone, and no base qualities were kept.

The CDR3 has 15 amino acids, counting the end cysteine and phenylalanine. Only CDR3 DNA remains: 45 bases, in frame from the first base. Reading the germline V gene gives CDR1 MNHEY and CDR2 SVGAGI. The germline V end is reduced by 4 bases and the J end by 0 bases; junction bases left unmatched: 5. Graves' hyperthyroidism was defined as stable when no progression to ophthalmopathy occurred over 18 months of follow-up. Hyperthyroidism patients were newly diagnosed, with disease duration under 2 months, and aged 18 to 65 years. Any patient with an uncontrolled infection, another autoimmune disease, pregnancy or lactation was excluded. Diagnoses were established on the basis of clinical symptoms, serum thyroxine and TRAb, thyroid ultrasound, and orbital computed tomography. Ficoll-Paque density gradient centrifugation was used to isolate PBMCs from approximately 10 ml of fresh peripheral blood. Trizol reagent was used to extract total RNA, and RNA quality was then checked on an Agilent 2100 Bioanalyzer.

The research as a whole found: No statistical method was used to set the sample size in advance, and investigators knew the group allocation. Most expanded thyroid clonotypes (frequency above 0.001) were also detected in blood, suggesting blood repertoires may reflect thyroid immune responses. During validation, the model predicted progression to ophthalmopathy a median of approximately 6.5 months ahead of onset, with around 70% sensitivity and 72.22% specificity. In cross-validation, a model built on a 13 V-J signature told ophthalmopathy apart from stable hyperthyroidism with under 90% sensitivity and approximately 84% specificity, and in testing the same model reached 80%/75%.

TCR beta CDR3 regions were amplified from RNA transcripts. The first round of RT-PCR for the TCR CDR3 was performed with the HTBI primer set and the Qiagen OneStep RT-PCR kit. Libraries were constructed in a second round of multiplex PCR, after which size selection and purification were carried out. Paired-end sequencing of the libraries was performed with 100 bp reads on an Illumina HiSeq2000. The study's processing was this. SOAPnuke was used to process the raw data, with reads discarded if the reads contained adapters or uncalled bases, had a mean Phred below 15, or lacked an exact constant-primer or identifier match. High-quality paired reads were merged with COPE v1.2.5, and unique nucleotide sequences were defined as clonotypes. MiTCR v1.1 was used to align clonotypes to the IMGT TRBV, TRBD and TRBJ reference segments. Analysis was restricted to V-J combinations with a frequency above 0.0001, which covered 99.2% of repertoires. The TCS score was defined as F50 (clonal expansion) divided by E x V (chaos), with BLOSUM62-based TCRdist calculated between CDR3 peptides within each V-J. Welch's t-statistics and random forest reduced roughly 530 V-J features to 10 to 15, which were used in a naive Bayes classifier (R e1071). The Morisita-Horn index was used to measure how similar the thyroid and blood repertoires were. TCRdb redid the processing of the public reads, applying fastp at Q25 and MiXCR, and retained in-frame beta chains. Identical CDR3 proteins give one entry, which carries the most common genes and DNA. None of the V and J calls come from the authors' own analysis; TCRdb made them. Within this sample are hundreds of thousands of distinct CDR3 sequences, with over 35% of them counted one time only. 8.9% of the sample comes from the top ten.

This clonotype originated in a man younger than 35 with Graves' hyperthyroidism. The source material was blood. The V gene is TRBV6-5 and the J gene is TRBJ2-5; 7 junctional bases match TRBD1. The CDR3 region: CASSSGGQDQETQYF. Read as DNA, the sequence is TGTGCCAGCAGTTCTGGTGGACAGGACCAAGAGACCCAGTACTTC.